The clone carrying this T cell receptor (beta chain) came up once. The antigen remains undetermined. Germline CDR1 is GTSNPN and CDR2 is SVGIG (reference sequence). This CDR3 comprises 14 residues. The V and J ends lost 8 bases and 3 bases, in that order; junction bases with no gene match: 9. A multiplex PCR was run with 60 Vbeta primers and 13 Jbeta primers. Assay used: immunoSEQ multiplex PCR; TCRdb lists only in-frame clones, some missing. The sample lists some 100,000 clones, 65% to 80% seen once, with around 3.2% in the top ten. This sample was taken from a study of cytomegalovirus exposure and HLA in healthy donors. Study findings and constraints: A later analysis showed that HLA-associated TCR beta chains had undergone more clonal expansion than equally common others.

The chain has TRBV30 and TRBJ1-1; 10 bases line up with TRBD1. The material sequenced was PBMCs. This receptor was obtained from a female donor in good health and CMV-seropositive. CDR3 region: CAIKTGGSYTEAFF. In nucleotides, the CDR3 is TGTGCCATCAAGACAGGGGGCTCGTACACTGAAGCTTTCTTT. Complete variable domain (other parts from reference TRBV30 and TRBJ1-1): SQTIHQWPATLVQPVGSPLSLECTVEGTSNPNLYWYRQAAGRGLQLLFYSVGIGQISSEVPQNLSASRPQDRQFILSSKKLLLSDSGFYLCAIKTGGSYTEAFFGQGTRLTVV.